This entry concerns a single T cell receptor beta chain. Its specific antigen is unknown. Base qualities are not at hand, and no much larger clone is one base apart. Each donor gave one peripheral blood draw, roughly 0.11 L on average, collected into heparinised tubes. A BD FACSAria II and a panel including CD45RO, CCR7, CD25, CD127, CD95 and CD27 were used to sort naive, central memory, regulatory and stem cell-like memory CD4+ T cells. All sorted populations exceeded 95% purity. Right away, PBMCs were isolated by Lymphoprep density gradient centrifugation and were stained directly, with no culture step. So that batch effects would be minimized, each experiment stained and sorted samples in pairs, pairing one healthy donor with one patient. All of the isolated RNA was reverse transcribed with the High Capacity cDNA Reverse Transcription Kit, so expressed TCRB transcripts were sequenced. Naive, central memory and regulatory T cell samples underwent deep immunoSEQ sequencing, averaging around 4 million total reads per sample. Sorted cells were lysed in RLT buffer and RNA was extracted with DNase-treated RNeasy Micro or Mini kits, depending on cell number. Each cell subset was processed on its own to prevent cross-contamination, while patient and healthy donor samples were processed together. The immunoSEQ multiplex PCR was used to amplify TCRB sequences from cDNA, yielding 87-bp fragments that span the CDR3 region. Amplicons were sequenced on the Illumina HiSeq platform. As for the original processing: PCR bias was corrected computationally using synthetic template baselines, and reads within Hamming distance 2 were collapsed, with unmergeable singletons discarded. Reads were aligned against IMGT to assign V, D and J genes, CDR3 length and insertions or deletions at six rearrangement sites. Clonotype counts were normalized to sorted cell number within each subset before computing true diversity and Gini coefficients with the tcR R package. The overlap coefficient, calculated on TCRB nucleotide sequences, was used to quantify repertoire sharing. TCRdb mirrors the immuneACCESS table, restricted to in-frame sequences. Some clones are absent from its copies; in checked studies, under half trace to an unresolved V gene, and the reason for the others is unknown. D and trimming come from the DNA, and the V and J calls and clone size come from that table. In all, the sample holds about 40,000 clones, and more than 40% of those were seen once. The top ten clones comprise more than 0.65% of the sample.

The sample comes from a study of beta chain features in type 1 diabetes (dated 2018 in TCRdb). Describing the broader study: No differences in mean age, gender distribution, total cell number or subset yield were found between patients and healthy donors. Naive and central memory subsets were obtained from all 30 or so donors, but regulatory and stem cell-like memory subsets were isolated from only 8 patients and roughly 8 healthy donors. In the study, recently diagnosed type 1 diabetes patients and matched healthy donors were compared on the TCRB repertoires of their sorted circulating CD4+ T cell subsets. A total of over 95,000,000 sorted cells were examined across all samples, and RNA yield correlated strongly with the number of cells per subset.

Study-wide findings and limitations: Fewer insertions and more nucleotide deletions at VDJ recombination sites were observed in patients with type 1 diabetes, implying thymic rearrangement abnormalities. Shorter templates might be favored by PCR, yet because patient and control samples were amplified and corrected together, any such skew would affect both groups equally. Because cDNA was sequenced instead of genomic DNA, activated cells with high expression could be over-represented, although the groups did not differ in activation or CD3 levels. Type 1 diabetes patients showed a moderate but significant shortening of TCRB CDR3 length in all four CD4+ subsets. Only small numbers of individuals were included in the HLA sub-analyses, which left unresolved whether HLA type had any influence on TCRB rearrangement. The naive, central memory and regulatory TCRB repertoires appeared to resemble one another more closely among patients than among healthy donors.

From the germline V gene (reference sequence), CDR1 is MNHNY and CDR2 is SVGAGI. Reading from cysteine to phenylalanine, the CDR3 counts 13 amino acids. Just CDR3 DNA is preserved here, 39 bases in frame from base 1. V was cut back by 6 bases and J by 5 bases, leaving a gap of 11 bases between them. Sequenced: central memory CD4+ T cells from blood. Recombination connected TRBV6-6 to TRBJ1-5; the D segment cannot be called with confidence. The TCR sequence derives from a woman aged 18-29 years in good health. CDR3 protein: CASRKYSDQPQHF. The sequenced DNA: TGTGCCAGCAGGAAGTACTCGGATCAGCCCCAGCATTTT.